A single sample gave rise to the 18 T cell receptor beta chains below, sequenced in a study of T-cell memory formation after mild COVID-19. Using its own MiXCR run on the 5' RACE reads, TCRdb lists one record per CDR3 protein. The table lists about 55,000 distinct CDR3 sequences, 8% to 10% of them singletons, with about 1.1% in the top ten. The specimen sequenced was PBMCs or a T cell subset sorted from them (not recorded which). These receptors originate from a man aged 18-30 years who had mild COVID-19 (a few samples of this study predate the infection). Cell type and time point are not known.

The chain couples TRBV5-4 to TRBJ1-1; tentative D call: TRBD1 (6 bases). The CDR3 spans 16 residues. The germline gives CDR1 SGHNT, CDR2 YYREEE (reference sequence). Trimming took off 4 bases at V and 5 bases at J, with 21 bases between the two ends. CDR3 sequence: CASSRPFLKQGTEAFF. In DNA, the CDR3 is TGTGCCAGCAGCCGTCCTTTTTTAAAACAGGGTACTGAAGCTTTCTTT.

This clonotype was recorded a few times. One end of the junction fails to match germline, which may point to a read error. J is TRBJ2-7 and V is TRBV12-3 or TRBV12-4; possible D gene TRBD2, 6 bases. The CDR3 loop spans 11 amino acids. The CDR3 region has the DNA TGCTCAACTGGGACTTCAAACGAGCAGTACTTC. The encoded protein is CSTGTSNEQYF.

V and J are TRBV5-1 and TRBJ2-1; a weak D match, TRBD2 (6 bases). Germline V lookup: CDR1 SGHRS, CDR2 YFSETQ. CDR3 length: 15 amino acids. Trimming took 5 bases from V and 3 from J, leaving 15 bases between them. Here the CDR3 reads CASSWSGGNYNEQFF. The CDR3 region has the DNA TGCGCCAGCAGTTGGTCCGGGGGAAACTACAATGAGCAGTTCTTC.

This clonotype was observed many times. CDR3 sequence (DNA): TGTGCCAGCAGCCAAATCGGGACAACCAATGAGCAGTTCTTC. It is translated as CASSQIGTTNEQFF. The V and J genes are TRBV11-1 and TRBJ2-1, with D perhaps matching TRBD1 (6 bases). The CDR3 covers 14 residues. CDR1 and CDR2 from the germline V gene are SGHAT and FQDESV (reference sequence). Trimming took 5 bases from V and 6 from J, leaving 14 bases between them.

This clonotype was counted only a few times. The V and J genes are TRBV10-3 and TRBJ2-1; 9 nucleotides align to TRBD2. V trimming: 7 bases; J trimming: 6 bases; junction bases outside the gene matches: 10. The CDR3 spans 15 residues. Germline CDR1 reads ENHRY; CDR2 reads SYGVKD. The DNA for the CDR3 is TGTGCCATCACCCGCGAAAGCGGGGGGACCAATGAGCAGTTCTTC. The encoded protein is CAITRESGGTNEQFF.

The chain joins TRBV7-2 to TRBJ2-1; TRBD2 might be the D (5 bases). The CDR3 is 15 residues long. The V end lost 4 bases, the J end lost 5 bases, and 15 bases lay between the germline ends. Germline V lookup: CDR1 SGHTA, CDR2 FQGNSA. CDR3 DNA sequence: TGTGCCAGCAGCTCGGGGATGAGTCCCCACAATGAGCAGTTCTTC. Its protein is CASSSGMSPHNEQFF.

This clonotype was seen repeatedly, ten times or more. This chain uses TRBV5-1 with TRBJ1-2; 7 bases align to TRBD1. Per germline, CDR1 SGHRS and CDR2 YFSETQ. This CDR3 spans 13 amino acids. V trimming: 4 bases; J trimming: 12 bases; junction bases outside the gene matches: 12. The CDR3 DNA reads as TGCGCCAGCAGCGGAGGGACAGACAGCCTTGACACCTTC. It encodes CASSGGTDSLDTF.

CDR3 sequence: CASSRTSGASYEQYF. The CDR3, as DNA: TGTGCCAGCAGTCGGACTAGCGGGGCCTCCTACGAGCAGTACTTC. This rearrangement joins TRBV7-2 to TRBJ2-7; TRBD2 agrees at 12 bases. V lost 6 bases to trimming and J lost 0 bases; unmatched junction nucleotides: 3. The CDR3 extends over 15 amino acids. Germline assignment: CDR1 SGHTA and CDR2 FQGNSA. Using reference TRBV7-2 and TRBJ2-7 for the parts outside the CDR3, the full variable domain is GAGVSQSPSNKVTEKGKDVELRCDPISGHTALYWYRQSLGQGLEFLIYFQGNSAPDKSGLPSDRFSAERTGGSVSTLTIQRTQQEDSAVYLCASSRTSGASYEQYFGPGTRLTVT.

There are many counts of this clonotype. CDR3 in amino acids: CASRGQDTGELFF. The CDR3 DNA is TGCGCCAGCAGGGGACAGGACACCGGGGAGCTGTTTTTT. V is TRBV5-1 and J is TRBJ2-2; the match to TRBD1 covers 8 bases. V lost 5 bases, J lost 3 bases, and 0 bases stayed unmatched. This CDR3 comprises 13 residues. Germline values: CDR1 SGHRS, CDR2 YFSETQ.

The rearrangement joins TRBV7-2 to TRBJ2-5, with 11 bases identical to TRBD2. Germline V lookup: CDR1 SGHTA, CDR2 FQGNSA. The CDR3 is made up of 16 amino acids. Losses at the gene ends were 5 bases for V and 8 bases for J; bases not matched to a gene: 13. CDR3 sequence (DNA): TGTGCCAGCAGCACCTCTAGCGGGGGGTCCAGTCTCACCCAGTACTTC. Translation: CASSTSSGGSSLTQYF.

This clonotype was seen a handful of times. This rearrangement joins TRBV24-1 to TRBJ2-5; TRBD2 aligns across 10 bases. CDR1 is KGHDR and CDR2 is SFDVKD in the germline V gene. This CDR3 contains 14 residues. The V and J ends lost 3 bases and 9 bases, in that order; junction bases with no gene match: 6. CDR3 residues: CATSDRPSGGPQYF. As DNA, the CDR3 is TGTGCCACCAGTGATAGGCCTAGCGGGGGTCCCCAGTACTTC.

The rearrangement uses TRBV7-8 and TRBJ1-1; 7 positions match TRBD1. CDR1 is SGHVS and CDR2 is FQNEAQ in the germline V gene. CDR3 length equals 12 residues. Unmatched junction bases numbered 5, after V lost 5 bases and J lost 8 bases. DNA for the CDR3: TGTGCCAGCAGCCTCCCGGACAGGGAAGCTTTCTTT. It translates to CASSLPDREAFF.

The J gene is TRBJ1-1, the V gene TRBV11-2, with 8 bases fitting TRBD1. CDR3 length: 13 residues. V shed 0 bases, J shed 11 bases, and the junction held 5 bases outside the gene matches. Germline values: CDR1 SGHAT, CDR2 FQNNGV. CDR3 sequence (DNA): TGTGCCAGCAGCTTAGATCTGGGGACAGGTGCTTTCTTT. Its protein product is CASSLDLGTGAFF.

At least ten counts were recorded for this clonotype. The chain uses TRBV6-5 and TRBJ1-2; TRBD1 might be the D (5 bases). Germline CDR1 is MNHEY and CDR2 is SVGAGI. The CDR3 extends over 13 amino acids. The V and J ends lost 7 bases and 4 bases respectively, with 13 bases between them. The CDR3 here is CASTPGSSYGYTF. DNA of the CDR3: TGTGCCAGCACGCCAGGGTCGAGCTATGGCTACACCTTC.

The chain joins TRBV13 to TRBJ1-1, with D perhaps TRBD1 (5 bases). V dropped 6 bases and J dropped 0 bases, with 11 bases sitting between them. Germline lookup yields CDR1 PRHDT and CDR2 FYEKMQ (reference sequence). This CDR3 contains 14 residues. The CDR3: CASRTRVMNTEAFF. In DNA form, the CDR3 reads TGTGCCAGCAGAACCAGGGTCATGAACACTGAAGCTTTCTTT.

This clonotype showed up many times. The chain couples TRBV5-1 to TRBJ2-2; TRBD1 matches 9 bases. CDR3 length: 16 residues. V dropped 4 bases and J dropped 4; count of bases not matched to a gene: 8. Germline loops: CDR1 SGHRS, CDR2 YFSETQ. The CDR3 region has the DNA TGCGCCAGCAGCACCTCCGGGACAGGGCGCACCGGGGAGCTGTTTTTT. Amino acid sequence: CASSTSGTGRTGELFF.

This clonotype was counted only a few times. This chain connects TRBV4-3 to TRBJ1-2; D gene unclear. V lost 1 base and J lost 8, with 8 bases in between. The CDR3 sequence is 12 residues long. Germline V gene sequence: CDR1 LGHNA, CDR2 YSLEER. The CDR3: CASSQGRKGYTF. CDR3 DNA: TGCGCCAGCAGCCAAGGAAGAAAGGGCTACACCTTC.

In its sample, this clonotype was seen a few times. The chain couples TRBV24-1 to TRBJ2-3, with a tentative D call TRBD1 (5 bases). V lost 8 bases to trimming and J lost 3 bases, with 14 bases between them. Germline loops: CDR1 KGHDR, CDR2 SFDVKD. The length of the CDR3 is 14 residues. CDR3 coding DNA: TGTGCCACCACGGGTGACAGTCTAACAGATACGCAGTATTTT. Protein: CATTGDSLTDTQYF.